Sequencing of this T cell receptor (beta chain) was carried out in a study of identical twins (dated by TCRdb to 2016 to 2018). Regarding the research as a whole: To test whether fetal clonotypes persist, this study deep-sequenced TCR alpha and beta repertoires from monozygotic twins, from unrelated adults of various ages, and from cord blood. Replicate twin experiments were performed at different times using different library preparation protocols to rule out contamination. Here is what the overall study found, with its caveats: Recombination models systematically underestimated out-of-frame TCR alpha sharing in monozygotic twins but agreed with sharing between unrelated individuals. Because the same donors could not be followed over many years, the conclusions depended on cross-sectional statistical analysis. Compared with coincidental sharing between unrelated individuals, out-of-frame TCR alpha sequences shared between twins had an excess of sequences with low generation probability. Fewer insertions were carried by abundant cord blood beta clonotypes, a similar but weaker trend appeared in young adult naive repertoires, and no such trend appeared in memory repertoires. Zero-insertion analyses could be partly confounded by invariant T cells such as MAIT and iNKT, although diverse VJ usage argued against such confounding for most clonotypes. Excess twin sharing in beta out-of-frame sequences was weaker because fewer shared sequences lowered the signal-to-noise ratio.

The library relied on 5' RACE. Data came from an Illumina HiSeq 2000. Template switching added a universal primer binding site, and the final cDNA carried a unique molecular identifier that allowed TCR cDNA molecules to be counted accurately. First-strand cDNA for TCR alpha and beta chains was synthesized from specific primers in the conserved constant-segment region. To control for contamination, every cDNA library carried two barcodes: a SMART-Mk sample barcode plus Illumina barcodes. TruSeq adapter sequences and Illumina sample barcodes were added in two successive PCR steps. TCR alpha and beta cDNA libraries were sequenced on the Illumina HiSeq platform with custom primers. Concerning the study's data processing: MiGEC processed the raw reads to extract unique molecular identifiers, while MiXCR was used to determine the CDR3 positions. Recombination models were inferred per individual with the repgenHMM and IGoR tools using an EM algorithm. Shared clonotypes were analyzed with the tcR package in R, and sharing was normalized by the product of cloneset sizes. Out-of-frame nonproductive sequences were analyzed to study raw recombination free of thymic and clonal selection effects. TCRdb itself trimmed the public reads at Q25 with fastp, ran MiXCR and retained productive beta chains. Here each entry gathers all rows of one CDR3 protein and keeps the most common genes and DNA. Clone size and V and J calls follow TCRdb, not the original study. The sample table contains some 690,000 distinct CDR3 sequences; only one count was recorded for 21% of them. The biggest ten clones account for roughly 4.3% of the sample.

V and J are truncated by 8 bases and 5 bases respectively, leaving an intervening sequence of 12 bases. From a lookup of the germline V gene, CDR1 and CDR2 are MNHEY and SVGAGI. The CDR3 runs 12 residues from the cysteine to the phenylalanine. Only the CDR3 region is kept as DNA, spanning 36 bases read in frame from base 1. Every donor was a healthy Caucasian. The twin cohort consisted of three pairs of female monozygotic twins, all aged about 18 to 30 years. Peripheral blood mononuclear cells were the source from which RNA for the TCR libraries was isolated. This clonotype came up a few times. No cognate antigen has been identified for it. Base qualities were left out, and no much larger clone turns up one base away. The same data also went into a second study, on T cells expressing NK-cell markers. The other study reports the following: TCR beta-chain repertoires were profiled in sorted CD3+CD56+NKG2C+, CD3+CD56+NKG2C- and CD3+CD56-NKG2C+ T-cell subsets from roughly eight donors. Most of the eight sequenced donors were HCMV-seropositive and one was HCMV-seronegative. To restrict sorting to alphabetaTCR-expressing T cells, an anti-gammadeltaTCR antibody was added in several experiments. In over five donors, the dominant CD3+CD56+NKG2C+ clonotypes were found to rank among the top 10 CD8+ clonotypes and to make up 1.0-7.0% of CD8+ T cells. Those dominant clonotypes were again the most abundant among CD3+CD56-NKG2C+ cells in a handful of donors, at about 25-60.1%. It remained unclear whether the expanded NKG2C-expressing T cell clones were specific for HCMV antigens. All eight donors whose samples were sequenced were randomly selected healthy volunteers, three of them men and five women. HCMV serostatus was determined by detecting HCMV-specific IgG in serum with a commercial ELISA kit. For about 6 donors, unsorted PBMC were also used to sequence bulk peripheral blood T-cell repertoires. MIGEC was used to demultiplex reads and group reads by UMI, and MiTCR was used to assemble and quantify clonotypes. To exclude erroneous sequences, any TCR cDNA sequence not supported by at least two reads was discarded. The tcR package was used for downstream repertoire analysis, and clonotypes were matched between fractions using CDR3 nucleotide sequence together with V segment. Antigen specificity was annotated against VDJdb with VDJmatch, allowing one amino acid substitution in CDR3.

Recombination linked TRBV6-5 to TRBJ1-1; the D gene is possibly TRBD1, with 5 bases matching. The origin of this receptor is a woman between 18 and 30 years old in good health. The sample consisted of PBMCs. The DNA reads TGTGCCAGCGCCAGTGGGGGTACTGAAGCTTTCTTT. This gives the protein CASASGGTEAFF.